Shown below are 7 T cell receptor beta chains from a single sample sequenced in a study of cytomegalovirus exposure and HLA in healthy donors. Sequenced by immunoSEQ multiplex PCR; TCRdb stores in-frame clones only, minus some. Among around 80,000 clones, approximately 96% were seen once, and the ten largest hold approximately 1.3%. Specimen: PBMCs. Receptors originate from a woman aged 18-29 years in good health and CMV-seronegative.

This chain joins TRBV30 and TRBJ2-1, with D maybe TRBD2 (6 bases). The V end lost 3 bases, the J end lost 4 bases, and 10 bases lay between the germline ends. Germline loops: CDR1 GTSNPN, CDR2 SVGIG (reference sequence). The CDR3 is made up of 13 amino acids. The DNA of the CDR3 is TGTGCCTGGAGGGACTATCCTTACAATGAGCAGTTCTTC. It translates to CAWRDYPYNEQFF.

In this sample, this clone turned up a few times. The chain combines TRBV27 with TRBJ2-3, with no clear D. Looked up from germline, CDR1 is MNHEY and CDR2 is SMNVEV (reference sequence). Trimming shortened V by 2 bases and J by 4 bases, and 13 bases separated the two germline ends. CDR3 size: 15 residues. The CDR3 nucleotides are TGTGCCAGCAGTTTAGCGTCGGTAGCCCCAGATACGCAGTATTTT. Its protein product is CASSLASVAPDTQYF.

The CDR3 loop is CASSFLGVGTEAFF. The DNA for the CDR3 is TGTGCCAGCAGCTTCCTAGGGGTTGGGACTGAAGCTTTCTTT. The chain joins TRBV7-9 to TRBJ1-1; TRBD1 is a possible D gene (5 bases). The CDR3 loop spans 14 amino acids. Trimming took off 3 bases at V and 5 bases at J, with 13 bases between the two ends. CDR1 and CDR2 (germline): SEHNR, FQNEAQ (reference sequence).

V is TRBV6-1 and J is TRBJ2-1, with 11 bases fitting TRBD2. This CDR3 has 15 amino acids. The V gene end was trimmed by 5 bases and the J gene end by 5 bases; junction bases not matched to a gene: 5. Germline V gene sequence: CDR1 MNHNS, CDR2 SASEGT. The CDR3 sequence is CASSSSGRRDNEQFF. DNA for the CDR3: TGTGCCAGCAGTTCTAGCGGGAGGAGGGACAATGAGCAGTTCTTC.

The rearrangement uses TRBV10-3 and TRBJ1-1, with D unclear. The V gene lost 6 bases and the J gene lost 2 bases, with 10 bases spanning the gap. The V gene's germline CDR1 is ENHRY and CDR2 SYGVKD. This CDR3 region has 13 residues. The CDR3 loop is CAISLGENTEAFF. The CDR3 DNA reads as TGTGCCATCAGCCTGGGAGAAAACACTGAAGCTTTCTTT.

CDR3 nucleotide sequence: TGTGCCAGCAGCTTAGGGGGAGCGGTTCAAGAGACCCAGTACTTC. It translates to CASSLGGAVQETQYF. This sequence joins TRBV7-9 and TRBJ2-5; possible D gene TRBD2, 5 bases. The germline gives CDR1 SEHNR, CDR2 FQNEAQ (reference sequence). V shed 1 base and J shed 2 bases, with 11 bases lying between them. This CDR3 spans 15 amino acids. The full variable domain, its missing parts supplied by reference TRBV7-9 and TRBJ2-5, is DTGVSQNPRHKITKRGQNVTFRCDPISEHNRLYWYRQTLGQGPEFLTYFQNEAQLEKSRLLSDRFSAERPKGSFSTLEIQRTEQGDSAMYLCASSLGGAVQETQYFGPGTRLLVL.

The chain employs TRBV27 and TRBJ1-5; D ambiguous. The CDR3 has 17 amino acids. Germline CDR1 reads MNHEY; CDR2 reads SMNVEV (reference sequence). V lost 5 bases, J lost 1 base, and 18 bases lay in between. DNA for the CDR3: TGTGCCAGCAGTATCTTTCCAGGAGGTGGAAGCAATCAGCCCCAGCATTTT. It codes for CASSIFPGGGSNQPQHF.